These T cell receptor beta chains were read from a single sample in a study of CD8 T cells in Susac syndrome. Each CDR3 protein gets one entry after TCRdb re-called the immunoSEQ multiplex PCR reads with MiXCR. The sample has around 79,000 distinct CDR3 sequences; roughly 94% are singletons. Sequencing was done on a sample of CD8+ T cells from PBMCs. These receptor sequences come from a human donor with Susac syndrome. Both conserved end residues are part of each CDR3. D genes are given only for firm matches. A row's size may be missing; if present it is once, few, many or a size class.

cdr3_aa cdr3_nt j_call d_call clone_size v_call
CASSVYEQYF TGTGCCAGCAGCGTCTACGAGCAGTACTTC TRBJ2-7 NA NA TRBV28
CASSLAEGRFSYNEQFF TGTGCCAGCAGTTTAGCCGAGGGACGATTCTCCTACAATGAGCAGTTCTTC TRBJ2-1 NA NA TRBV12-3/TRBV12-4
CASSPATGVRETQYF TGTGCCAGCAGTCCCGCCACAGGGGTCCGTGAGACCCAGTACTTC TRBJ2-5 TRBD1 NA TRBV27
CASSLTPTASSYEQYF TGCGCCAGCAGCCTTACGCCGACAGCGAGCTCCTACGAGCAGTACTTC TRBJ2-7 NA NA TRBV5-1
CASSIRGRSANYGYTF TGTGCCAGCAGTATCAGGGGGCGTAGTGCTAACTATGGCTACACCTTC TRBJ1-2 TRBD1 NA TRBV7-8
CASAAGNTGELFF TGTGCCAGCGCGGCGGGGAACACCGGGGAGCTGTTTTTT TRBJ2-2 NA NA TRBV9
CASSLRLNYNSPLHF TGTGCCAGCAGTCTAAGACTAAACTATAATTCACCCCTCCACTTT TRBJ1-6 NA NA TRBV28
CASGPYNNEQFF TGTGCCTCGGGGCCCTATAACAATGAGCAGTTCTTC TRBJ2-1 NA NA TRBV9
CASSLLGRSRGNSPLHF TGCGCCAGCAGCTTGTTAGGGCGGAGTAGGGGTAATTCACCCCTCCACTTT TRBJ1-6 NA NA TRBV5-1
CASSFGRIEAFF TGTGCCAGCAGTTTCGGACGGATTGAAGCTTTCTTT TRBJ1-1 NA NA TRBV6-2/TRBV6-3
CASIGGEAFF TGTGCCAGTATAGGTGGTGAAGCTTTCTTT TRBJ1-1 NA NA TRBV19
CAWMGEQETQYF TGTGCCTGGATGGGTGAACAAGAGACCCAGTACTTC TRBJ2-5 NA NA TRBV30
CASRGLEWNEQFF TGTGCCAGCAGGGGACTCGAGTGGAATGAGCAGTTCTTC TRBJ2-1 NA once TRBV27
CASRAIGGRNTEAFF TGTGCCAGTCGCGCTATTGGGGGTAGGAACACTGAAGCTTTCTTT TRBJ1-1 NA NA TRBV19
CAISATSPADTQYF TGTGCCATCAGTGCAACTTCCCCCGCAGATACGCAGTATTTT TRBJ2-3 NA NA TRBV10-3
CASIGTVEAFF TGTGCCAGCATTGGGACTGTTGAAGCTTTCTTT TRBJ1-1 NA NA TRBV27